What follows is one TCR beta chain and its context. Its antigen is not identified. The source of the sample is a study of identifying expanded T cells in peripheral blood. General study points: Across healthy donors, higher total template counts meant significantly greater roughly 2-week count variance.

The protocol was immunoSEQ multiplex PCR, while the TCRdb copy is restricted to in-frame clones and leaves out a portion. The sample includes about 85,000 clones, 75% to 90% of them seen just once. The CDR3 contains 13 residues. With 3 bases clipped from V and 2 bases from J, the junction kept 1 base outside the gene matches. CDR1 and CDR2 from the germline V gene are SGHRS and YFSETQ. The TCR originated in a person between 18 and 69 years old in good health. Specimen: blood. This sequence joins TRBV5-1 and TRBJ2-5; 7 nucleotides match TRBD1. CDR3 in DNA: TGCGCCAGCAGCTGGGACAGACAAGAGACCCAGTACTTC. This sequence encodes CASSWDRQETQYF.